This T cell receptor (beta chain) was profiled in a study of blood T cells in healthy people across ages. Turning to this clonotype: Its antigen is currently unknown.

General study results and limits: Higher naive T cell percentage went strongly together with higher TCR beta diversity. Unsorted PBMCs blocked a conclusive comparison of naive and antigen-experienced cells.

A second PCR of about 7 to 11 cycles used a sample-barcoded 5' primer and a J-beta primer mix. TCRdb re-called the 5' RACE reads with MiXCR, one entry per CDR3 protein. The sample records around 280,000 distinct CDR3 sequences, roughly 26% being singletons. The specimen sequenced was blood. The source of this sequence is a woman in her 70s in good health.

CDR3 region: CASSARTGLNEQFF. The CDR3 region has the DNA TGTGCCAGCAGCGCAAGGACAGGGTTGAATGAGCAGTTCTTC. V gene TRBV9 combines with J gene TRBJ2-1, with 8 bases matching TRBD1. V was pared by 3 bases and J by 7 bases, with 6 bases of the junction left unmatched. Per the germline V gene, CDR1 is SGDLS and CDR2 is YYNGEE. The CDR3 consists of 14 residues.